This record concerns one T cell receptor (beta chain) sequence. This specimen belongs to a study of blood T cell repertoires in COVID-19. Across the whole study: The cDNA or gDNA used as material had been derived from T cells, B-cell-depleted T cells, or PBMCs.

TCRdb's table, derived via immunoSEQ multiplex PCR, lists solely in-frame clones and lacks some. The profile shows 280,000 or so clones, 90% of them singletons. The V and J ends lost 5 bases and 5 bases, in that order; junction bases with no gene match: 6. Germline assignment: CDR1 SGHRS and CDR2 YFSETQ. CDR3 length equals 14 residues. The sequence was obtained from a woman aged 18-29 years with acute COVID-19. Sequencing was performed on PBMCs or T cells enriched from blood (not recorded which). V is TRBV5-1 and J is TRBJ1-2; 10 positions match TRBD1. The CDR3 reads CASSQPGQGYGYTF. The CDR3 region has the DNA TGCGCCAGCAGTCAACCGGGACAGGGGTATGGCTACACCTTC.